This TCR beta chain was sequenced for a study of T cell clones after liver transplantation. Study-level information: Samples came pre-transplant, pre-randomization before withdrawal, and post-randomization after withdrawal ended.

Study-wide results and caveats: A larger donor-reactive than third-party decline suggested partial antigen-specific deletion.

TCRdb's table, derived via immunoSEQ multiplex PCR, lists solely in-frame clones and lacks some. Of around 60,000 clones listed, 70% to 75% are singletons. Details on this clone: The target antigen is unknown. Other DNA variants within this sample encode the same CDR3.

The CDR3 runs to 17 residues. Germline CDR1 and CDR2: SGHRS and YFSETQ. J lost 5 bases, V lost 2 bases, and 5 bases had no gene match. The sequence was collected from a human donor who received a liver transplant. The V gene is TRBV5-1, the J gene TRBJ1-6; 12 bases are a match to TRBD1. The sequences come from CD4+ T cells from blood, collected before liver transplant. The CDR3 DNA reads TGCGCCAGCAGCTTAGGGACAGGGGGCGTAAATAATTCACCCCTCCACTTT. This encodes CASSLGTGGVNNSPLHF.